The source of this T cell receptor beta chain is a study of blood T cell repertoires in COVID-19. On the study more broadly: Samples taken during acute and convalescent COVID-19 were collected in the United States, Italy and Spain. Sample material is recorded as cDNA or gDNA derived from T cells, B-cell-depleted T cells, or PBMCs.

There are 14 residues in the CDR3. V lost 7 bases and J 0 bases, leaving 11 bases between the germline ends. Germline CDR1 and CDR2: LNHDA and SQIVND (reference sequence). In the source study's methods: Estimation of nucleated cell counts was performed using reference gene primer amplification. TCRdb's copy holds only in-frame clones and misses some; the assay was immunoSEQ multiplex PCR. That table is the source of V, J and clone size, and D and trimming were worked out from the DNA. The sample has around 300,000 clones, around 89% seen once. This sequence originates from a woman in her 40s with COVID-19, enrolled during active disease. The chain employs TRBV19 and TRBJ2-3; maybe TRBD1 (6 bases). Sequences were obtained from peripheral blood. Written as DNA, the CDR3 is TGTGCCAGTAAGGGGGATTTCAGCACAGATACGCAGTATTTT. Translating it yields CASKGDFSTDTQYF.